This T cell receptor beta chain emerged from a study of blood T cells in healthy people across ages. This CDR3 spans 12 amino acids. Trimming cost V 3 bases and J 4 bases, with 9 bases left between them. Germline V gene data show CDR1 as GTSNPN and CDR2 as SVGIG (reference sequence). General observations from the study: Conclusively comparing naive with antigen-experienced cells was impossible with unsorted PBMCs. The CMV status of each donor remained undetermined, and this could have confounded shifts in expanded clonotypes. Roughly linearly, TCR beta diversity per million T cells fell as age increased. More naive CD4+ cells and higher diversity were found in long-lived than in aged donors.

Then a second PCR, running about 7 to 11 cycles, was carried out with a sample-barcoded 5' primer and a J-beta primer mix. TCRdb recomputed calls from the 5' RACE reads with MiXCR, one row per CDR3 protein. The sample records 1.5 million to 2 million distinct CDR3 sequences, 28% being singletons. With regard to this clonotype: Its antigen remains unknown.

This chain connects TRBV30 to TRBJ1-2, with a possible D match to TRBD1 (6 bases). The sequenced sample consisted of blood. The receptor was isolated from a woman in her 30s in good health. Written as DNA, the CDR3 is TGTGCCTGGAGCCAACAGGGCTATGGCTACACCTTC. Protein product: CAWSQQGYGYTF.